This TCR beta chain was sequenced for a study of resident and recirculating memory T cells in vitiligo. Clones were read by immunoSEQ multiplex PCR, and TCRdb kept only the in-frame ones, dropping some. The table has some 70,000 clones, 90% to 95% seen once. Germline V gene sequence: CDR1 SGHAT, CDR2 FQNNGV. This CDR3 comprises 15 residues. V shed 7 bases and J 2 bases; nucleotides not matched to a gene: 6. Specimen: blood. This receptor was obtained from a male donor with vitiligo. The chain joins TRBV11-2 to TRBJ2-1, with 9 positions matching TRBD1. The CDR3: CASTLDRGPYNEQFF. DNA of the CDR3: TGTGCCAGCACCCTGGACAGGGGCCCCTACAATGAGCAGTTCTTC.